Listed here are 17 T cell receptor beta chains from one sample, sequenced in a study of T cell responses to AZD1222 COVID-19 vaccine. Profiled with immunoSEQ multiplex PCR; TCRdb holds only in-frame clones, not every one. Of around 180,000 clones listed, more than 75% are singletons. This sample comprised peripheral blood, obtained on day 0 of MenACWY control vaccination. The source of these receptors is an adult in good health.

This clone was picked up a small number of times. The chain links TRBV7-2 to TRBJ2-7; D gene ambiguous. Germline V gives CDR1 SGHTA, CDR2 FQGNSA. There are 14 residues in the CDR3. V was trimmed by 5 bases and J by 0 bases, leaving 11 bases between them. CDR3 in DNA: TGTGCCAGCAGCCAACTTTCGGGCTCCTACGAGCAGTACTTC. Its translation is CASSQLSGSYEQYF.

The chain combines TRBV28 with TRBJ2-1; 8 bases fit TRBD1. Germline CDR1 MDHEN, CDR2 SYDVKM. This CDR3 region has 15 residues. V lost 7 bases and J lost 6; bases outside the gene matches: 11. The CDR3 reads CASNESGGGSNEQFF. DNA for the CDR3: TGTGCCAGCAACGAATCAGGGGGCGGATCCAATGAGCAGTTCTTC.

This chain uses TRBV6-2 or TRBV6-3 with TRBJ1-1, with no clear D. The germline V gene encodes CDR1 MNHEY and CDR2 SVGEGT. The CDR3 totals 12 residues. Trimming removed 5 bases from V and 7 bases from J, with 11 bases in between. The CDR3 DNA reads TGTGCCAGCAGTAAATGGGGATATGAAGCTTTCTTT. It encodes CASSKWGYEAFF.

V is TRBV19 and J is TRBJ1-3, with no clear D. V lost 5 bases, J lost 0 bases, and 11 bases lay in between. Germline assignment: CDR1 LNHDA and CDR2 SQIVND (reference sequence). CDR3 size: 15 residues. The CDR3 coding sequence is TGTGCCAGTAGTCCAGTTTGGTCCTCTGGAAACACCATATATTTT. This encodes CASSPVWSSGNTIYF.

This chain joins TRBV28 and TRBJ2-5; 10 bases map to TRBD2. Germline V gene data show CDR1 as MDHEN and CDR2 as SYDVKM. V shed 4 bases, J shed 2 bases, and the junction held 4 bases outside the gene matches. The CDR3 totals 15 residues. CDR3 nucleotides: TGTGCCAGCAGTTCGGCTAGCGGGGGACAAGAGACCCAGTACTTC. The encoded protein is CASSSASGGQETQYF.

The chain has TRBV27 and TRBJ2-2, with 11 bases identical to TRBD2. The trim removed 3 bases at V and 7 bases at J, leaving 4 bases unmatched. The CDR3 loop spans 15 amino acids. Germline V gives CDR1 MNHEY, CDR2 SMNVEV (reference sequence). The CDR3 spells CASSFSSGGHGELFF. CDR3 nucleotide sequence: TGTGCCAGCAGTTTCTCTAGCGGGGGGCACGGGGAGCTGTTTTTT.

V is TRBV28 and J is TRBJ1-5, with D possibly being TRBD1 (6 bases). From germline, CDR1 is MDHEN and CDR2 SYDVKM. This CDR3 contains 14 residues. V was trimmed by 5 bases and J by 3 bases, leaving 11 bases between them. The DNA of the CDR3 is TGTGCCAGCAGTCCCACAGGGCCCAATCAGCCCCAGCATTTT. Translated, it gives CASSPTGPNQPQHF.

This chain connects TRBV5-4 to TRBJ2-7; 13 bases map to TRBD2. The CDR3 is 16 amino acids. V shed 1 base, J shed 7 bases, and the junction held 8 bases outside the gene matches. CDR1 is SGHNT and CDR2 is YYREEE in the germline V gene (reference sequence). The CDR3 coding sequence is TGTGCCAGCAGCTTGAAACTAGCGGGAGGGACGGGGGAGCAGTACTTC. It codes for CASSLKLAGGTGEQYF.

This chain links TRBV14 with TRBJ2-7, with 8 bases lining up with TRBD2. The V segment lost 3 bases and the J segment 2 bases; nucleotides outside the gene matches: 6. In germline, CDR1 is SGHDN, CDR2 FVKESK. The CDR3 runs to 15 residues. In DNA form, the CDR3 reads TGTGCCAGCAGCCACGGCCCGGGAGGGGCCTACGAGCAGTACTTC. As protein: CASSHGPGGAYEQYF.

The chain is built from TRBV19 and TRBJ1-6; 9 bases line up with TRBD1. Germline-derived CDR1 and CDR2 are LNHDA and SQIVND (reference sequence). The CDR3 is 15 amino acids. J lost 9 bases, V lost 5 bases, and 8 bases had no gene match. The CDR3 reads CASSGGQGWASPLHF. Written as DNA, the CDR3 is TGTGCCAGTAGTGGGGGACAGGGCTGGGCTTCACCCCTCCACTTT.

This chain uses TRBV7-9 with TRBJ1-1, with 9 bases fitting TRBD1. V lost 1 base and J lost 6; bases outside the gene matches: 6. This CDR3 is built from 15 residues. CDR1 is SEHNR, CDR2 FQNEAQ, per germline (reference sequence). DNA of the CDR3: TGTGCCAGCAGCTTAGTCGGACAGGGGCTACCTGAAGCTTTCTTT. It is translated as CASSLVGQGLPEAFF.

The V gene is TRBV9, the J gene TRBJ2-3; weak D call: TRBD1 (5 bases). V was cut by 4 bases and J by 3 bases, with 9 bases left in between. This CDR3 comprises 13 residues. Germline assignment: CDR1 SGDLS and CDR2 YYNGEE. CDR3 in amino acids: CASSTQGTDTQYF. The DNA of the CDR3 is TGTGCCAGCAGCACTCAGGGAACAGATACGCAGTATTTT.

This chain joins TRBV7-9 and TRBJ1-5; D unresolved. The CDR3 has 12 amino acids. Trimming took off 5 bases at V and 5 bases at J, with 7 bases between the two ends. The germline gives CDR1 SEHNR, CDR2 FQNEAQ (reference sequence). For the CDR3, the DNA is TGTGCCAGCAGCCAAGGAGATCAGCCCCAGCATTTT. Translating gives CASSQGDQPQHF.

The CDR3 spells CASSRNEQGPNQETQYF. The CDR3 DNA sequence: TGCGCCAGCAGCCGAAACGAACAGGGTCCCAACCAAGAGACCCAGTACTTC. The rearrangement links TRBV5-1 to TRBJ2-5, with D perhaps matching TRBD1 (6 bases). Trimming removed 4 bases at V and 0 bases at J, with 19 bases between. The CDR3 covers 17 residues. CDR1 is SGHRS and CDR2 is YFSETQ in the germline V gene.

CDR3 loop: CASSLVRDRGPGELFF. CDR3 coding DNA: TGTGCCAGCAGCCTCGTCCGGGACAGGGGACCCGGGGAGCTGTTTTTT. The chain joins TRBV5-6 to TRBJ2-2; 10 bases agree with TRBD1. The germline V gene has CDR1 SGHDT and CDR2 YYEEEE. CDR3 length: 16 residues. V lost 4 bases, J lost 6 bases, and 9 bases stayed unmatched. Full variable domain (rest looked up from reference TRBV5-6 and TRBJ2-2): DAGVTQSPTHLIKTRGQQVTLRCSPKSGHDTVSWYQQALGQGPQFIFQYYEEEERQRGNFPDRFSGHQFPNYSSELNVNALLLGDSALYLCASSLVRDRGPGELFFGEGSRLTVL.

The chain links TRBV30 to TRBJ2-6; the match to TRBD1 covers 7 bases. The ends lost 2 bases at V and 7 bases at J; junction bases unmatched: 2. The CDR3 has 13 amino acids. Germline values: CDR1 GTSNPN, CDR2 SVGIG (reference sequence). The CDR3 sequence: CAWSPGGANVLTF. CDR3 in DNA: TGTGCCTGGAGTCCAGGGGGAGCCAACGTCCTGACTTTC. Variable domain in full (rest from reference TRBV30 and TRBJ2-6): SQTIHQWPATLVQPVGSPLSLECTVEGTSNPNLYWYRQAAGRGLQLLFYSVGIGQISSEVPQNLSASRPQDRQFILSSKKLLLSDSGFYLCAWSPGGANVLTFGAGSRLTVL.

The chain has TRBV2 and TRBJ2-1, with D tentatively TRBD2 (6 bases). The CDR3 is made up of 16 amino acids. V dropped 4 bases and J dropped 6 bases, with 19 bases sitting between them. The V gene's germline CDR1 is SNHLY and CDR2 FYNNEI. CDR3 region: CASSGQAGLRGNEQFF. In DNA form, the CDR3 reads TGTGCCAGCAGTGGGCAGGCGGGGCTAAGGGGCAATGAGCAGTTCTTC.